The 28 T cell receptor beta chains given below trace back to one sample, sequenced in a study of blood T cells in healthy people across ages. Using a J-beta primer mix together with a sample-barcoded 5' primer, a second PCR was run for roughly 7 to 12 cycles. One entry per CDR3 protein, called by TCRdb with MiXCR from the 5' RACE reads. The sample has about 650,000 distinct CDR3 sequences; 32% are singletons. Sequencing was done on a sample of blood. These receptors were collected from an elderly woman in good health.

V is TRBV24-1 and J is TRBJ2-1; D may be TRBD2 (5 bases). V gave up 1 base and J gave up 9 bases, with 9 bases separating them. Looked up from germline, CDR1 is KGHDR and CDR2 is SFDVKD. The CDR3 totals 13 residues. CDR3 coding DNA: TGTGCCACCAGTGATTTTGAGGGTGGTGAGCAGTTCTTC. Translating it yields CATSDFEGGEQFF.

Many counts were recorded for this clonotype. The V call is TRBV5-1, the J call TRBJ2-3; TRBD1 matches 8 bases. The germline V gene has CDR1 SGHRS and CDR2 YFSETQ. The J segment lost 2 bases and the V segment lost 4 bases, leaving 9 bases of the junction unmatched. The length of the CDR3 is 16 residues. The CDR3 is CASSIGQGLNTDTQYF. In nucleotides, the CDR3 is TGCGCCAGCAGCATCGGACAGGGTTTAAACACAGATACGCAGTATTTT.

The chain recombines TRBV20-1 with TRBJ1-5, with TRBD1 matching 9 bases. The CDR3 runs to 16 residues. Per germline, CDR1 DFQATT and CDR2 SNEGSKA (reference sequence). Trimming removed 1 base from V and 8 bases from J; junction bases left unmatched: 12. The CDR3 is CSARGPAGQGAEPQHF. The CDR3 nucleotides read TGCAGTGCTAGAGGCCCTGCGGGACAGGGTGCGGAGCCCCAGCATTTT.

This clonotype occurred a few times. The CDR3 bases are TGTGCCAGCAGTCTGCCCGGGACAGGGGACAATGAGCAGTTCTTC. This codes for CASSLPGTGDNEQFF. The gene calls are TRBV27 and TRBJ2-1; 10 bases match TRBD1. The CDR3 runs to 15 residues. J was trimmed by 5 bases and V by 5 bases; bases with no gene match: 6. The germline gives CDR1 MNHEY, CDR2 SMNVEV (reference sequence).

The V call is TRBV28, the J call TRBJ2-7; TRBD1 is a possible D gene (5 bases). The CDR3 runs to 13 residues. The V gene lost 6 bases and the J gene lost 3 bases, with 12 bases spanning the gap. The V gene's germline CDR1 is MDHEN and CDR2 SYDVKM. The CDR3 nucleotides read TGTGCCAGCAGGATAGGGGTCCACTACGAGCAGTACTTC. This encodes CASRIGVHYEQYF.

This clonotype occurred a few times. The V call is TRBV6-2 or TRBV6-3, the J call TRBJ1-2; unclear D gene. The CDR3 totals 15 residues. V lost 2 bases and J lost 0, with 10 bases in between. Germline-derived CDR1 and CDR2 are MNHEY and SVGEGT. The CDR3 region is CASSYAPTPNYGYTF. CDR3 DNA: TGTGCCAGCAGTTACGCCCCGACACCTAACTATGGCTACACCTTC.

CDR3 DNA: TGTGCTAGTGGTTTAGGGGAGAATCAGCCCCAGCATTTT. Residues: CASGLGENQPQHF. This chain uses TRBV12-5 with TRBJ1-5; a weak D match, TRBD1 (5 bases). The germline CDR1 and CDR2 sequences are LGHNT and FRNRAP. The length of the CDR3 is 13 residues. Trimming stripped 3 bases from V and 4 bases from J, with 7 bases between. The whole variable domain, remainder taken from reference TRBV12-5 and TRBJ1-5, is DARVTQTPRHKVTEMGQEVTMRCQPILGHNTVFWYRQTMMQGLELLAYFRNRAPLDDSGMPKDRFSAEMPDATLATLKIQPSEPRDSAVYFCASGLGENQPQHFGDGTRLSIL.

This clonotype showed up many times. The CDR3 DNA reads TGTGCCAGCAGCGTAGCTACAGGGAACTACGAGCAGTACTTC. Its protein product is CASSVATGNYEQYF. The rearrangement uses TRBV9 and TRBJ2-7; perhaps TRBD1 as D (6 bases). The CDR3 has 14 amino acids. CDR1 is SGDLS, CDR2 YYNGEE, per germline. Between the trimmed V and J ends, which lost 0 bases and 3 bases, there was a span of 10 bases.

As for this clonotype: A much larger clone differs from this one at a single base, so this may be a read error. V usage is TRBV20-1 and J usage is TRBJ2-5; perhaps TRBD1 as D (6 bases). CDR3 length: 14 amino acids. V was shortened by 7 bases and J by 5 bases, with 20 bases between the two germline ends. Germline loops: CDR1 DFQATT, CDR2 SNEGSKA (reference sequence). CDR3 nucleotides: TGCAGTGTTGAAACAGGGCCCGCCGGGGAGACCCAGTACTTC. Protein: CSVETGPAGETQYF.

This clonotype came up a few times. The CDR3 nucleotides are TGCAGTGCTATAGGGGGCTTGGATGGCTACACCTTC. Translation gives CSAIGGLDGYTF. The chain is built from TRBV20-1 and TRBJ1-2; 7 positions agree with TRBD1. The germline CDR1 and CDR2 sequences are DFQATT and SNEGSKA (reference sequence). This CDR3 contains 12 residues. V trimming: 4 bases; J trimming: 6 bases; junction bases outside the gene matches: 5.

Many counts were recorded for this clonotype. The rearrangement joins TRBV6-5 to TRBJ2-3, with 7 bases identical to TRBD2. Germline V gene data show CDR1 as MNHEY and CDR2 as SVGAGI. V was pared by 4 bases and J by 3 bases, with 10 bases of the junction left unmatched. There are 16 residues in the CDR3. CDR3 bases: TGTGCCAGCAGTTGGCGGCGAGGGGAGGGTACAGATACGCAGTATTTT. Residues: CASSWRRGEGTDTQYF.

This clonotype was recorded many times. This sequence joins TRBV7-6 and TRBJ2-3, with TRBD1 matching 7 bases. CDR1 and CDR2 (germline): SGHVS, FNYEAQ. The CDR3 loop spans 13 amino acids. V was clipped by 5 bases and J by 7 bases; unmatched bases: 6. The CDR3 is CASSPQQGYTQYF. The CDR3 DNA follows: TGTGCCAGCAGCCCGCAACAGGGGTATACGCAGTATTTT.

V usage is TRBV29-1 and J usage is TRBJ1-3; weak D call: TRBD1 (6 bases). The CDR3 is 11 amino acids. CDR1 and CDR2 from the germline V gene are SQVTM and ANQGSEA. Trimming removed 7 bases from V and 7 bases from J, with 11 bases in between. CDR3 bases: TGCAGCGGACGACAGGAGAACACCATATATTTT. Residues: CSGRQENTIYF.

This clonotype came up many times. This chain uses TRBV9 with TRBJ1-1; 8 bases map to TRBD1. V was pared by 0 bases and J by 4 bases, with 8 bases of the junction left unmatched. The CDR3 has 16 residues. The germline gives CDR1 SGDLS, CDR2 YYNGEE. CDR3 nucleotides: TGTGCCAGCAGCGTAGGTGATGCAGGGGGCGGCACTGAAGCTTTCTTT. It codes for CASSVGDAGGGTEAFF.

This clonotype showed up just once. The chain has TRBV27 and TRBJ2-4; no reliable D call. There are 13 residues in the CDR3. The V end lost 0 bases, the J end lost 7 bases, and 7 bases lay between the germline ends. Germline V CDR1 and CDR2: MNHEY, SMNVEV (reference sequence). Here the CDR3 reads CASSLSTGNIQYF. For the CDR3, the DNA is TGTGCCAGCAGTTTATCCACCGGGAACATTCAGTACTTC.

Concerning this clonotype: This may be a read error: a much more frequent sequence differs by one nucleotide. The chain combines TRBV12-3 or TRBV12-4 with TRBJ2-1; no clear D gene. The CDR3 covers 12 residues. Trimming left V 8 bases short and J 4 bases short, with 9 bases between. CDR3 residues: CASGTKYNEQFF. CDR3 in DNA: TGTGCCAGCGGAACGAAGTACAATGAGCAGTTCTTC.

This clonotype has more than one count but fewer than ten. This may arise from a read error, as a much more abundant clone is one base away. The V and J genes are TRBV6-1 and TRBJ2-3, with D possibly being TRBD1 (5 bases). The germline CDR1 and CDR2 sequences are MNHNS and SASEGT. The CDR3 runs 15 residues. The CDR3: CASSELGSVTGTQYF. CDR3 DNA: TGTGCCAGCAGTGAATTGGGGTCTGTCACAGGTACGCAGTATTTT.

This clonotype was detected ten times or more. The chain is built from TRBV21-1 and TRBJ2-1; whether TRBD2, the table's D call, matches the DNA was not checked. TRBV21-1 is recorded as a pseudogene. The CDR3 loop spans 15 amino acids. The CDR3 DNA sequence: TGTGCCAGCGGTAAGCGGGGAGTCTCCTACAATGAGCAGTTCTTC. This gives the protein CASGKRGVSYNEQFF.

The sample holds many counts of this clonotype. This chain links TRBV7-6 with TRBJ2-1; no firm D call. CDR3 size: 12 residues. Germline CDR1 SGHVS, CDR2 FNYEAQ. V lost 1 base and J 12 bases, leaving 10 bases between the germline ends. In DNA form, the CDR3 reads TGTGCCAGCAGCTTAGTTTATGGTTTGCAGTTCTTC. Its protein is CASSLVYGLQFF.

This clonotype was observed a few times. Given a much more abundant clone one base away, this may be a read error. The chain uses TRBV4-1 and TRBJ2-1, with 11 bases fitting TRBD2. The CDR3 extends over 15 amino acids. CDR1 is MGHRA and CDR2 is YSYEKL in the germline V gene. The CDR3 loop is CASSRGLAEYSEQFF. CDR3 nucleotide sequence: TGCGCCAGCAGCCGGGGACTAGCGGAGTACAGTGAGCAGTTCTTC.

This clonotype was counted at least ten times. The chain carries TRBV24-1 and TRBJ2-3; no clear D gene. Germline assignment: CDR1 KGHDR and CDR2 SFDVKD. This CDR3 region has 12 residues. Trimming shortened V by 3 bases and J by 8 bases, and 8 bases separated the two germline ends. CDR3 coding DNA: TGTGCCACCAGTGATCTAGGGCTTACGCAGTATTTT. It codes for CATSDLGLTQYF.

As for this clonotype: It may be a read error: a sequence one base away is much more abundant. The gene calls are TRBV14 and TRBJ2-5, with 11 bases matching TRBD2. Germline assignment: CDR1 SGHDN and CDR2 FVKESK. The J segment lost 13 bases and the V segment lost 1 base, leaving 8 bases of the junction unmatched. This CDR3 region has 14 residues. In DNA, the CDR3 is TGTGCCAGCAGCCAAGCCGGGACTAGCGGCGAGCGGTACTTC. Encoded protein: CASSQAGTSGERYF.

This clonotype was seen only a few times. Possible read error: a much larger clone is one base away. The J gene is TRBJ2-5, the V gene TRBV20-1, with 10 bases aligning to TRBD2. The germline CDR1 and CDR2 sequences are DFQATT and SNEGSKA (reference sequence). V gave up 6 bases and J gave up 11 bases; unmatched junction bases: 12. This CDR3 has 13 amino acids. The CDR3 loop is CSARAGGYNEQYF. The CDR3 region has the DNA TGCAGTGCCCGAGCGGGGGGGTACAATGAGCAGTACTTC.

V and J are TRBV13 and TRBJ1-2, with 7 positions matching TRBD1. The CDR3 has 13 residues. Germline CDR1 PRHDT, CDR2 FYEKMQ (reference sequence). With 5 bases clipped from V and 5 bases from J, the junction kept 5 bases outside the gene matches. CDR3 sequence: CASSAGGLYGYTF. CDR3 bases: TGTGCCAGCAGCGCAGGGGGACTTTATGGCTACACCTTC.

The sample holds many counts of this clonotype. The rearrangement links TRBV7-8 to TRBJ2-2; TRBD2 might be the D (5 bases). The germline V and J ends were trimmed by 1 base and 2 bases, with 14 bases remaining between them. Germline V gives CDR1 SGHVS, CDR2 FQNEAQ. This CDR3 spans 17 amino acids. The CDR3 protein is CASSLVRGGINTGELFF. DNA of the CDR3: TGTGCCAGCAGCTTAGTTCGGGGTGGAATCAACACCGGGGAGCTGTTTTTT. Full variable domain (missing parts from reference TRBV7-8 and TRBJ2-2): GAGVSQSPRYKVAKRGQDVALRCDPISGHVSLFWYQQALGQGPEFLTYFQNEAQLDKSGLPSDRFFAERPEGSVSTLKIQRTQQEDSAVYLCASSLVRGGINTGELFFGEGSRLTVL.

V gene TRBV7-3 combines with J gene TRBJ2-1; a weak D match, TRBD1 (5 bases). The CDR3 spans 15 residues. V was cut by 4 bases and J by 1 base, with 11 bases left in between. CDR1 and CDR2 (germline): SGHTA, FQGTGA. CDR3 in DNA: TGTGCCAGCAGCTCAGGGTTCTCTTCCTACAATGAGCAGTTCTTC. It specifies CASSSGFSSYNEQFF. The full variable domain, rest sourced from reference TRBV7-3 and TRBJ2-1, is GAGVSQTPSNKVTEKGKYVELRCDPISGHTALYWYRQSLGQGPEFLIYFQGTGAADDSGLPNDRFFAVRPEGSVSTLKIQRTERGDSAVYLCASSSGFSSYNEQFFGPGTRLTVL.

This clonotype showed up many times. This rearrangement joins TRBV24-1 to TRBJ2-3; 9 positions match TRBD1. This CDR3 spans 13 amino acids. The germline CDR1 and CDR2 sequences are KGHDR and SFDVKD. V lost 7 bases to trimming and J lost 4 bases; unmatched junction nucleotides: 2. The CDR3 protein is CATRRQGADTQYF. The CDR3 DNA sequence: TGTGCCACCAGAAGACAGGGGGCAGATACGCAGTATTTT.

As regards this clonotype: It may be a read error: a sequence one base away is much more abundant. The V call is TRBV5-1, the J call TRBJ2-1, with 9 bases lining up with TRBD1. The end of the DNA aligns better with TRBJ2-7, so the J call may be wrong. The CDR3 covers 15 residues. Germline assignment: CDR1 SGHRS and CDR2 YFSETQ. CDR3 DNA: TGCGCCAGCAGAACCGGGACAGGGCCCTACAATGAGCAGTACTTC. Its translation is CASRTGTGPYNEQYF.